These 24 T cell receptor beta chains came from one sample sequenced in a study of cytomegalovirus exposure and HLA in healthy donors. PCR was performed using 60 Vbeta and 13 Jbeta primers. Profiling relied on immunoSEQ multiplex PCR, and the TCRdb table lists in-frame clones only, not all of them. The sample lists 90,000 to 140,000 clones; 83% were seen once. Sequenced: PBMCs. These receptors originate from a man younger than 35 in good health and CMV-seronegative.

This clone was detected a few times. A far larger clone is just one base off, so this is likely a read error. Additional DNA sequences in this sample encode the identical CDR3. The chain employs TRBV2 and TRBJ1-4; possibly TRBD1 for D (5 bases). This CDR3 spans 15 amino acids. Germline V gene sequence: CDR1 SNHLY, CDR2 FYNNEI. This chain's CDR3 is CASNQDTSTNEKLFF. The CDR3 bases are TGTGCCAGCAACCAGGACACCTCAACTAATGAAAAACTGTTCTTT. The full variable domain, in which reference TRBV2 and TRBJ1-4 provide the parts outside the CDR3, is EPEVTQTPSHQVTQMGQEVILRCVPISNHLYFYWYRQILGQKVEFLVSFYNNEISEKSEIFDDQFSVERPDGSNFTLKIRSTKLEDSAMYFCASNQDTSTNEKLFFGSGTQLSVL.

The V gene is TRBV12-5, the J gene TRBJ2-1; maybe TRBD2 (7 bases). Germline assignment: CDR1 LGHNT and CDR2 FRNRAP. This CDR3 is 14 amino acids long. The V and J ends lost 0 bases and 8 bases respectively, with 11 bases between them. The chain's CDR3 is CASGLVPGGHEQFF. Written as DNA, the CDR3 is TGTGCTAGTGGTTTGGTCCCGGGGGGCCATGAGCAGTTCTTC.

CDR3 sequence: CASSQEPHQGYNEQFF. For the CDR3, the DNA is TGTGCCAGCAGCCAAGAGCCCCATCAGGGGTACAATGAGCAGTTCTTC. The rearrangement links TRBV4-2 to TRBJ2-1; a weak D match, TRBD1 (6 bases). The CDR3 has 16 amino acids. Germline lookup yields CDR1 LGHNA and CDR2 YNFKEQ. Trimming pared 0 bases from V and 4 bases from J, leaving 13 bases between.

This clone was counted only a few times. This chain joins TRBV6-6 and TRBJ2-3; 8 positions agree with TRBD1. The ends lost 6 bases at V and 4 bases at J; junction bases unmatched: 3. Germline V gene lookup returns CDR1 MNHNY and CDR2 SVGAGI (reference sequence). This CDR3 has 13 amino acids. The CDR3 coding sequence is TGTGCCAGCAGGGACAGGGACTCAGATACGCAGTATTTT. It encodes CASRDRDSDTQYF.

V usage is TRBV19 and J usage is TRBJ1-5, with 9 nucleotides matching TRBD1. The CDR3 loop spans 17 amino acids. Germline V gene sequence: CDR1 LNHDA, CDR2 SQIVND (reference sequence). V trimming: 3 bases; J trimming: 9 bases; junction bases outside the gene matches: 15. CDR3 amino acids: CASSMRYSGQGILPQHF. CDR3 nucleotides: TGTGCCAGTAGTATGAGATACTCGGGACAGGGTATTCTGCCCCAGCATTTT.

This clone was counted only a few times. The V call is TRBV9, the J call TRBJ1-3; 7 bases are shared with TRBD1. J lost 0 bases, V lost 3 bases, and 6 bases had no gene match. This CDR3 is built from 16 residues. Looked up from germline, CDR1 is SGDLS and CDR2 is YYNGEE. CDR3: CASSETGALSGNTIYF. The CDR3 region has the DNA TGTGCCAGCAGCGAAACAGGGGCCCTCTCTGGAAACACCATATATTTT.

The V call is TRBV4-1, the J call TRBJ2-5; TRBD1 might be the D (6 bases). The J call may be wrong; the DNA end is better matched by TRBJ2-7. Germline-derived CDR1 and CDR2 are MGHRA and YSYEKL. This CDR3 spans 17 amino acids. The CDR3 nucleotides read TGCGCCAGCAGCCACCCGCCTGGGGGCTCCTTCCCCTACGAGCAGTACTTC. It codes for CASSHPPGGSFPYEQYF.

V usage is TRBV5-6 and J usage is TRBJ2-7; D gene ambiguous. CDR3 length equals 13 residues. Germline assignment: CDR1 SGHDT and CDR2 YYEEEE. The V and J ends lost 0 bases and 5 bases respectively, with 9 bases between them. CDR3 sequence (DNA): TGTGCCAGCAGCTTGGGGGTGGGCCACGAGCAGTACTTC. Its protein product is CASSLGVGHEQYF.

The chain recombines TRBV7-9 with TRBJ1-2; TRBD1 aligns across 9 bases. CDR1 is SEHNR and CDR2 is FQNEAQ in the germline V gene (reference sequence). The CDR3 consists of 15 residues. Trimming took 0 bases from V and 4 from J; bases not matched to a gene: 3. The CDR3 DNA sequence: TGTGCCAGCAGCTTAGCGACAGGGGGAGCCTATGGCTACACCTTC. Translated, it gives CASSLATGGAYGYTF.

The chain is built from TRBV28 and TRBJ2-1; 7 nucleotides agree with TRBD1. The V gene end was trimmed by 7 bases and the J gene end by 4 bases; junction bases not matched to a gene: 4. Germline V gene sequence: CDR1 MDHEN, CDR2 SYDVKM. This CDR3 has 13 residues. The DNA for the CDR3 is TGTGCCAGCACCCCGACAGGGTACAATGAGCAGTTCTTC. It translates to CASTPTGYNEQFF.

The V gene is TRBV7-2, the J gene TRBJ2-3; the D is unclear. The germline V gene has CDR1 SGHTA and CDR2 FQGNSA. CDR3 length: 13 amino acids. Trimming took 1 base from V and 5 from J, leaving 7 bases between them. The CDR3 loop is CASSLGTRDTQYF. The CDR3 DNA follows: TGTGCCAGCAGCTTAGGCACGAGAGATACGCAGTATTTT.

The gene calls are TRBV28 and TRBJ2-7, with 8 bases lining up with TRBD1. V was pared by 2 bases and J by 1 base, with 10 bases of the junction left unmatched. Germline CDR1 reads MDHEN; CDR2 reads SYDVKM. This CDR3 is built from 17 residues. The CDR3 protein is CASSLDRGKVGSYEQYF. The DNA for the CDR3 is TGTGCCAGCAGTTTAGACAGGGGCAAGGTTGGGTCCTACGAGCAGTACTTC.

The chain uses TRBV10-2 and TRBJ1-5; D is uncertain. With 3 bases removed from V and 6 bases from J, the gap between germline ends came to 15 bases. CDR3 length: 15 amino acids. The germline gives CDR1 WSHSY, CDR2 SAAADI. This CDR3 reads CASSEGGTIAQPQHF. The CDR3 bases are TGCGCCAGCAGTGAAGGAGGTACAATCGCTCAGCCCCAGCATTTT.

V gene TRBV11-2 combines with J gene TRBJ1-1; D gene unclear. CDR3 length: 14 residues. Trimming cost V 4 bases and J 4 bases, with 13 bases left between them. CDR1 and CDR2 (germline): SGHAT, FQNNGV. The CDR3: CASSYPGSGTEAFF. The CDR3 coding sequence is TGTGCCAGCAGCTACCCCGGGAGCGGCACTGAAGCTTTCTTT.

CDR3 sequence (DNA): TGTGCCAGTAGTCCCCGGACTAGCGGGAGAACGGGAGAGACCCAGTACTTC. Protein sequence: CASSPRTSGRTGETQYF. This chain connects TRBV19 to TRBJ2-5; 13 nucleotides align to TRBD2. The CDR3 is 17 amino acids. V was pared by 5 bases and J by 4 bases, with 10 bases of the junction left unmatched. Germline V lookup: CDR1 LNHDA, CDR2 SQIVND (reference sequence).

As concerns this clone: One end of the junction varies from germline; a read error may be responsible. This sequence joins TRBV5-4 and TRBJ2-7; D perhaps matches TRBD2 (6 bases). The germline CDR1 and CDR2 sequences are SGHNT and YYREEE (reference sequence). There are 15 residues in the CDR3. CDR3 nucleotides: TGCGCCAGCAGCCAAGATAGTAGCGGAGCCTACGAGCAGTACTTC. Its protein product is CASSQDSSGAYEQYF.

The rearrangement joins TRBV6-5 to TRBJ1-1; D not resolved. The CDR3 extends over 13 amino acids. Germline CDR1 MNHEY, CDR2 SVGAGI. V lost 5 bases to trimming and J lost 7 bases, with 14 bases between them. CDR3 sequence (DNA): TGTGCCAGCAGTCGAGAGGCACTACGTGAAGCTTTCTTT. Residues: CASSREALREAFF.

This clone has only one observation. The V call is TRBV7-3, the J call TRBJ2-3, with 9 bases aligning to TRBD2. From germline, CDR1 is SGHTA and CDR2 FQGTGA. The CDR3 contains 18 residues. The V gene end was trimmed by 1 base and the J gene end by 4 bases; junction bases not matched to a gene: 12. The CDR3 here is CASSLNARASGTADTQYF. The CDR3, as DNA: TGTGCCAGCAGCTTAAATGCGCGTGCTAGCGGGACTGCAGATACGCAGTATTTT.

This chain uses TRBV19 with TRBJ2-1, with D perhaps TRBD2 (6 bases). Trimming took off 5 bases at V and 4 bases at J, with 9 bases between the two ends. Looked up from germline, CDR1 is LNHDA and CDR2 is SQIVND (reference sequence). The CDR3 runs 13 residues. The CDR3 DNA sequence: TGTGCCAGTAGTTTGGACTATTACAATGAGCAGTTCTTC. It codes for CASSLDYYNEQFF.

V usage is TRBV20-1 and J usage is TRBJ2-5, with D perhaps matching TRBD2 (6 bases). The ends were cut back, 3 bases at V and 5 bases at J, with 7 bases in the middle. This CDR3 has 11 amino acids. Germline V gives CDR1 DFQATT, CDR2 SNEGSKA (reference sequence). CDR3 DNA sequence: TGCAGTGCTAGCGGGAGTGAGACCCAGTACTTC. The encoded protein is CSASGSETQYF.

V is TRBV18 and J is TRBJ1-4; 7 positions agree with TRBD1. Unmatched junction bases numbered 6, after V lost 2 bases and J lost 6 bases. The CDR3 totals 15 residues. CDR1 KGHSH and CDR2 LQKENI come from the germline V gene. This CDR3 is CASSPYLDRDEKLFF. The CDR3 nucleotides read TGTGCCAGCTCACCATATCTAGACAGGGATGAAAAACTGTTTTTT.

The DNA for the CDR3 is TGTGCCAGCTCACGACAGGGAAATGAGCAGTTCTTC. Protein: CASSRQGNEQFF. J is TRBJ2-1 and V is TRBV18, with 7 bases lining up with TRBD1. Germline lookup yields CDR1 KGHSH and CDR2 LQKENI. The ends lost 4 bases at V and 7 bases at J; junction bases unmatched: 1. The CDR3 consists of 12 residues.

The chain is built from TRBV9 and TRBJ1-1; D not certain. Germline CDR1 is SGDLS and CDR2 is YYNGEE. This CDR3 comprises 15 residues. Trimming took 0 bases from V and 4 from J, leaving 13 bases between them. The CDR3 DNA follows: TGTGCCAGCAGCGTAGACGGGGTCTGGGGCACTGAAGCTTTCTTT. This encodes CASSVDGVWGTEAFF.

The chain employs TRBV2 and TRBJ1-2; 7 bases line up with TRBD1. The V and J ends lost 6 bases and 6 bases, in that order; junction bases with no gene match: 19. This CDR3 has 17 amino acids. Germline loops: CDR1 SNHLY, CDR2 FYNNEI. This chain's CDR3 is CASRTGTDGGGENGYTF. The CDR3 coding sequence is TGTGCCAGCAGGACAGGGACAGACGGCGGCGGAGAAAATGGCTACACCTTC.